These 31 T cell receptor beta chains were sequenced from one sample in a study of control samples from healthy donors and cancer patients. Data came from immunoSEQ multiplex PCR; TCRdb stores just in-frame clones and leaves some out. This table holds 110,000 or so clones, 80% to 90% found once. The specimen sequenced was blood. Receptors originate from a man in his fifties in good health.

The chain employs TRBV11-2 and TRBJ1-2, with TRBD1 as a possible D gene (5 bases). Germline V lookup: CDR1 SGHAT, CDR2 FQNNGV. The CDR3 runs to 15 residues. V lost 5 bases and J 4 bases, leaving 17 bases between the germline ends. The CDR3 nucleotides read TGTGCCAGCAGCCAGGATCCCGGGACGGTCTATGGCTACACCTTC. Translating gives CASSQDPGTVYGYTF. Using reference TRBV11-2 and TRBJ1-2 for the parts outside the CDR3, the full variable domain is EAGVAQSPRYKIIEKRQSVAFWCNPISGHATLYWYQQILGQGPKLLIQFQNNGVVDDSQLPKDRFSAERLKGVDSTLKIQPAKLEDSAVYLCASSQDPGTVYGYTFGSGTRLTVV.

The gene calls are TRBV14 and TRBJ1-2; no reliable D call. Germline V gives CDR1 SGHDN, CDR2 FVKESK. The ends were cut back, 0 bases at V and 8 bases at J, with 10 bases in the middle. This CDR3 is 13 amino acids long. CDR3 sequence reads: CASSQDRFTGYTF. The CDR3, as DNA: TGTGCCAGCAGCCAAGATCGGTTTACAGGCTACACCTTC. The full variable domain, with the rest looked up from reference TRBV14 and TRBJ1-2, is EAGVTQFPSHSVIEKGQTVTLRCDPISGHDNLYWYRRVMGKEIKFLLHFVKESKQDESGMPNNRFLAERTGGTYSTLKVQPAELEDSGVYFCASSQDRFTGYTFGSGTRLTVV.

This chain links TRBV13 with TRBJ1-1, with 10 positions matching TRBD1. Germline-derived CDR1 and CDR2 are PRHDT and FYEKMQ (reference sequence). The CDR3 has 14 amino acids. J lost 8 bases, V lost 5 bases, and 8 bases had no gene match. The CDR3 sequence: CASSAQTGGIEAFF. The CDR3 bases are TGTGCCAGCAGCGCCCAGACAGGGGGCATAGAAGCTTTCTTT.

The gene calls are TRBV7-6 and TRBJ2-7; D remains unclear. Germline-derived CDR1 and CDR2 are SGHVS and FNYEAQ. Trimming cost V 2 bases and J 6 bases, with 8 bases left between them. This CDR3 is 12 amino acids long. The CDR3: CASSLKDGEQYF. The CDR3 coding sequence is TGTGCCAGCAGCTTAAAAGACGGCGAGCAGTACTTC.

J is TRBJ1-1 and V is TRBV4-1, with D possibly TRBD1 on 5 matching bases. This CDR3 comprises 12 residues. Trimming stripped 1 base from V and 5 bases from J, with 5 bases between. CDR1 MGHRA and CDR2 YSYEKL come from the germline V gene. The CDR3 reads CASSQAGTEAFF. The CDR3 DNA follows: TGCGCCAGCAGCCAAGCAGGGACTGAAGCTTTCTTT.

This chain joins TRBV4-1 and TRBJ1-3, with D unresolved. Germline values: CDR1 MGHRA, CDR2 YSYEKL. Trimming removed 3 bases at V and 0 bases at J, with 9 bases between. The CDR3 is made up of 15 amino acids. In nucleotides, the CDR3 is TGCGCCAGCAGCCATCCGGGTTACTCTGGAAACACCATATATTTT. Translation gives CASSHPGYSGNTIYF.

The rearrangement links TRBV6-2 or TRBV6-3 to TRBJ1-5, with no clear D. The CDR3 has 15 amino acids. Trimming took 6 bases from V and 4 from J, leaving 16 bases between them. Germline V gene lookup returns CDR1 MNHEY and CDR2 SVGEGT. Written as DNA, the CDR3 is TGTGCCAGCAGCCCCGCTTTCGGGGAGAATCAGCCCCAGCATTTT. Protein sequence: CASSPAFGENQPQHF.

The chain recombines TRBV19 with TRBJ2-5; a possible D gene is TRBD2 (7 bases). Germline loops: CDR1 LNHDA, CDR2 SQIVND (reference sequence). This CDR3 is built from 15 residues. V was trimmed by 3 bases and J by 5 bases, leaving 16 bases between them. The CDR3 DNA follows: TGTGCCAGTAGTATTGGTGGGGGGGCTGGGGAGACCCAGTACTTC. Translation: CASSIGGGAGETQYF. The whole variable domain, remainder taken from reference TRBV19 and TRBJ2-5, is DGGITQSPKYLFRKEGQNVTLSCEQNLNHDAMYWYRQDPGQGLRLIYYSQIVNDFQKGDIAEGYSVSREKKESFPLTVTSAQKNPTAFYLCASSIGGGAGETQYFGPGTRLLVL.

The genes are TRBV27 and TRBJ2-7; 11 bases match TRBD1. The CDR3 loop spans 14 amino acids. Germline CDR1 is MNHEY and CDR2 is SMNVEV (reference sequence). The V gene end was trimmed by 5 bases and the J gene end by 2 bases; junction bases not matched to a gene: 2. In DNA, the CDR3 is TGTGCCAGCAGTGGACAGGGGGCGACCTACGAGCAGTACTTC. Its translation is CASSGQGATYEQYF.

This chain links TRBV9 with TRBJ2-1; D possibly corresponds to TRBD1 (7 bases). The V end lost 3 bases, the J end lost 4 bases, and 11 bases lay between the germline ends. The CDR3 contains 14 residues. Germline CDR1 SGDLS, CDR2 YYNGEE. In DNA, the CDR3 is TGTGCCAGCAGCGCCGCGGGACAGTACAATGAGCAGTTCTTC. It specifies CASSAAGQYNEQFF.

The rearrangement joins TRBV11-3 to TRBJ2-3; D might be TRBD2 (6 bases). Germline V gene sequence: CDR1 SGHNT, CDR2 YENEEA. V was clipped by 3 bases and J by 4 bases, with 14 bases between them. CDR3 length: 15 residues. CDR3 in amino acids: CASSFSGLGADTQYF. The CDR3 DNA follows: TGTGCCAGCAGCTTCTCGGGACTCGGCGCAGATACGCAGTATTTT. Full variable domain (rest looked up from reference TRBV11-3 and TRBJ2-3): EAGVVQSPRYKIIEKKQPVAFWCNPISGHNTLYWYLQNLGQGPELLIRYENEEAVDDSQLPKDRFSAERLKGVDSTLKIQPAELGDSAVYLCASSFSGLGADTQYFGPGTRLTVL.

This clone was found once. The chain is built from TRBV15 and TRBJ1-4, with 7 bases aligning to TRBD1. After removal of 3 bases from V and 4 bases from J, the junction contained 5 bases not matched to a gene. The CDR3 totals 15 residues. CDR1 is LNHNV, CDR2 YYDKDF, per germline (reference sequence). CDR3 sequence (DNA): TGTGCCACCAGCAGGAGGGACAGTTATAATGAAAAACTGTTTTTT. Its protein product is CATSRRDSYNEKLFF.

The chain is built from TRBV30 and TRBJ2-1; possibly TRBD1 for D (5 bases). The CDR3 extends over 14 amino acids. V was clipped by 5 bases and J by 8 bases, with 19 bases between them. Germline values: CDR1 GTSNPN, CDR2 SVGIG (reference sequence). CDR3: CAWRSGFVYDEQFF. The CDR3 region has the DNA TGTGCCTGGCGCTCAGGGTTCGTATACGATGAGCAGTTCTTC.

V is TRBV10-3 and J is TRBJ1-5; unclear D gene. The CDR3 extends over 14 amino acids. Germline V gene data show CDR1 as ENHRY and CDR2 as SYGVKD. The V end was cut by 4 bases, the J end by 4 bases, with 11 bases between. CDR3 residues: CAISVGRGNQPQHF. CDR3 sequence (DNA): TGTGCCATCAGTGTTGGTCGGGGTAATCAGCCCCAGCATTTT.

The J gene is TRBJ2-6, the V gene TRBV10-3; TRBD1 might be the D (6 bases). V dropped 6 bases and J dropped 2 bases, with 11 bases sitting between them. Germline values: CDR1 ENHRY, CDR2 SYGVKD. The CDR3 contains 15 residues. The CDR3 protein is CAISQQGAGANVLTF. CDR3 bases: TGTGCCATCAGCCAACAGGGAGCTGGGGCCAACGTCCTGACTTTC.

The V gene is TRBV2, the J gene TRBJ2-1; TRBD1 matches at 10 bases. Germline assignment: CDR1 SNHLY and CDR2 FYNNEI. The ends lost 2 bases at V and 6 bases at J; junction bases unmatched: 7. The CDR3 extends over 16 amino acids. CDR3 sequence: CASSEIVGQGTNEQFF. The CDR3 DNA reads TGTGCCAGCAGTGAAATAGTGGGACAGGGGACCAATGAGCAGTTCTTC.

This chain connects TRBV4-1 to TRBJ2-7; D may correspond to TRBD1 or TRBD2 (6 bases each). Trimming took off 1 base at V and 0 bases at J, with 10 bases between the two ends. This CDR3 comprises 15 residues. Per germline, CDR1 MGHRA and CDR2 YSYEKL. The CDR3 spells CASSQGRGASYEQYF. Written as DNA, the CDR3 is TGCGCCAGCAGCCAAGGGAGGGGGGCCTCCTACGAGCAGTACTTC.

The chain uses TRBV5-1 and TRBJ2-1; 8 bases agree with TRBD2. Trimming at V came to 7 bases and at J to 0 bases, leaving 6 bases not matched to a gene. The germline gives CDR1 SGHRS, CDR2 YFSETQ. The CDR3 extends over 15 amino acids. The CDR3 DNA reads TGCGCCAGCGCGTTGGCGGGAGGCTCCTACAATGAGCAGTTCTTC. This encodes CASALAGGSYNEQFF.

There are a few counts of this clone. This chain links TRBV9 with TRBJ1-3, with a possible D match to TRBD1 (6 bases). CDR1 SGDLS and CDR2 YYNGEE come from the germline V gene. Deletions cut 3 bases from V and 4 bases from J, with 11 bases between. This CDR3 is built from 14 residues. CDR3 residues: CASSASGQGNTIYF. The CDR3 DNA is TGTGCCAGCAGCGCCTCCGGACAGGGAAACACCATATATTTT.

The V gene is TRBV6-5, the J gene TRBJ2-7; TRBD1 matches at 7 bases. CDR1 is MNHEY and CDR2 is SVGAGI in the germline V gene. With 7 bases clipped from V and 7 bases from J, the junction kept 13 bases outside the gene matches. This CDR3 has 14 residues. The CDR3 spells CASTLGAQGDEQYF. The CDR3 nucleotides are TGTGCCAGCACCTTAGGGGCCCAGGGGGATGAGCAGTACTTC.

This rearrangement joins TRBV30 to TRBJ1-2, with D possibly TRBD1 on 5 matching bases. This CDR3 comprises 12 residues. Looked up from germline, CDR1 is GTSNPN and CDR2 is SVGIG (reference sequence). Trimming removed 3 bases at V and 5 bases at J, with 10 bases between. CDR3 bases: TGTGCCTGGAGGGGACGGGATTATGGCTACACCTTC. Its translation is CAWRGRDYGYTF.

The genes are TRBV6-5 and TRBJ2-3; weak D call: TRBD1 (6 bases). Germline V gene lookup returns CDR1 MNHEY and CDR2 SVGAGI. V gave up 6 bases and J gave up 1 base, with 14 bases separating them. The CDR3 loop spans 15 amino acids. CDR3: CASRPGTRGTDTQYF. DNA for the CDR3: TGTGCCAGCAGGCCCGGGACAAGAGGCACAGATACGCAGTATTTT.

The chain is built from TRBV27 and TRBJ2-7, with 9 bases lining up with TRBD1. This CDR3 is built from 15 residues. Losses at the gene ends were 2 bases for V and 4 bases for J; bases not matched to a gene: 6. CDR1 is MNHEY and CDR2 is SMNVEV in the germline V gene (reference sequence). CDR3 residues: CASSLGTGLKYEQYF. As DNA, the CDR3 is TGTGCCAGCAGTTTAGGGACAGGGTTGAAGTACGAGCAGTACTTC.

The chain links TRBV9 to TRBJ1-5; perhaps TRBD1 as D (6 bases). Trimming cost V 4 bases and J 7 bases, with 21 bases left between them. This CDR3 is built from 16 residues. The germline V gene has CDR1 SGDLS and CDR2 YYNGEE. This chain's CDR3 is CASSPSAGAGSQPQHF. The CDR3 nucleotides are TGTGCCAGCAGCCCTTCCGCGGGGGCAGGATCCCAGCCCCAGCATTTT.

The rearrangement joins TRBV5-1 to TRBJ1-2; TRBD1 is a possible D gene (6 bases). Looked up from germline, CDR1 is SGHRS and CDR2 is YFSETQ. Trimming cost V 4 bases and J 8 bases, with 21 bases left between them. CDR3 length: 15 residues. The CDR3 region is CASSVGLDGGYGYTF. DNA of the CDR3: TGCGCCAGCAGCGTAGGACTGGACGGGGGCTACGGCTACACCTTC. Combining the CDR3 with reference TRBV5-1 and TRBJ1-2 gives the whole variable domain KAGVTQTPRYLIKTRGQQVTLSCSPISGHRSVSWYQQTPGQGLQFLFEYFSETQRNKGNFPGRFSGRQFSNSRSEMNVSTLELGDSALYLCASSVGLDGGYGYTFGSGTRLTVV.

The chain combines TRBV9 with TRBJ2-7; a weak D match, TRBD1 (5 bases). V was trimmed by 0 bases and J by 3 bases, leaving 7 bases between them. There are 13 residues in the CDR3. CDR1 is SGDLS, CDR2 YYNGEE, per germline. Written as DNA, the CDR3 is TGTGCCAGCAGCGTAGAGCAGGGCTACGAGCAGTACTTC. Its protein product is CASSVEQGYEQYF. The full variable domain, rest sourced from reference TRBV9 and TRBJ2-7, is DSGVTQTPKHLITATGQRVTLRCSPRSGDLSVYWYQQSLDQGLQFLIQYYNGEERAKGNILERFSAQQFPDLHSELNLSSLELGDSALYFCASSVEQGYEQYFGPGTRLTVT.

CDR3 loop: CASRHGINTGELFF. The CDR3 bases are TGTGCTTCGAGACATGGAATTAACACCGGGGAGCTGTTTTTT. V is TRBV15 and J is TRBJ2-2; D unclear. CDR3 length: 14 residues. The germline gives CDR1 LNHNV, CDR2 YYDKDF (reference sequence).

This chain links TRBV11-2 with TRBJ1-5; D unresolved. The CDR3 is 12 residues long. The V gene lost 4 bases and the J gene lost 4 bases, with 5 bases spanning the gap. Germline CDR1 is SGHAT and CDR2 is FQNNGV. In DNA form, the CDR3 reads TGTGCCAGCAGCTCACCGAATCAGCCCCAGCATTTT. This sequence encodes CASSSPNQPQHF. Supplemented by reference TRBV11-2 and TRBJ1-5, the full variable domain reads EAGVAQSPRYKIIEKRQSVAFWCNPISGHATLYWYQQILGQGPKLLIQFQNNGVVDDSQLPKDRFSAERLKGVDSTLKIQPAKLEDSAVYLCASSSPNQPQHFGDGTRLSIL.

The gene calls are TRBV24-1 and TRBJ2-6, with 10 nucleotides matching TRBD1. J gave up 9 bases and V 2 bases, and 3 bases lay outside the gene matches. The CDR3 length is 15 residues. Germline-derived CDR1 and CDR2 are KGHDR and SFDVKD. CDR3 sequence reads: CATSDWDRGGNVLTF. CDR3 sequence (DNA): TGTGCCACCAGTGATTGGGACAGGGGCGGCAACGTCCTGACTTTC.

The chain employs TRBV10-3 and TRBJ2-1, with TRBD2 identical over 7 bases. Unmatched junction bases numbered 7, after V lost 7 bases and J lost 4 bases. CDR3 length equals 14 residues. The germline gives CDR1 ENHRY, CDR2 SYGVKD. CDR3 loop: CAITPGGYYNEQFF. CDR3 in DNA: TGTGCCATCACGCCCGGGGGGTATTACAATGAGCAGTTCTTC.

The chain has TRBV11-2 and TRBJ2-7; D is uncertain. Germline CDR1 reads SGHAT; CDR2 reads FQNNGV. Trimming pared 1 base from V and 3 bases from J, leaving 10 bases between. The CDR3 extends over 14 amino acids. The CDR3, as DNA: TGTGCCAGCAGCTTAGTCGCGCCCTACTACGAGCAGTACTTC. This encodes CASSLVAPYYEQYF.